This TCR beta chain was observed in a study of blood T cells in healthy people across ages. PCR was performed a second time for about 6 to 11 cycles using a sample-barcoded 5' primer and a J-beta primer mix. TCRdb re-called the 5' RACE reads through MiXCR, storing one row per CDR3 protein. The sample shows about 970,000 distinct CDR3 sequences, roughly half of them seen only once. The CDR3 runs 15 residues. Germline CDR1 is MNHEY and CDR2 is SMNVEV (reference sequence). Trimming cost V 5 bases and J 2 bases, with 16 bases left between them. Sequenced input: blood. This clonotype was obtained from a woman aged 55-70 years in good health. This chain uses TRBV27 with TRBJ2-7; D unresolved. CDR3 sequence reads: CASSRSGRQTYEQYF. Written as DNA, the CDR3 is TGTGCCAGCAGTCGGTCCGGACGACAAACCTACGAGCAGTACTTC.